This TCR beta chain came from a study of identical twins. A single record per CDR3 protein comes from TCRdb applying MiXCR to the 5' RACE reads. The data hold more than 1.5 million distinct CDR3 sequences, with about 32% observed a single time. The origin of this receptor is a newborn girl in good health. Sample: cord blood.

CDR3 amino acids: CATSDPRQGGAEAFF. The DNA for the CDR3 is TGTGCCACCAGTGACCCCCGACAGGGGGGCGCTGAAGCTTTCTTT. The gene calls are TRBV24-1 and TRBJ1-1; 9 bases are a match to TRBD1. CDR3 size: 15 residues. The germline gives CDR1 KGHDR, CDR2 SFDVKD. The V and J ends lost 4 bases and 6 bases, in that order; junction bases with no gene match: 8.